This TCR beta chain was obtained from a study of T cells in Graves' hyperthyroidism and ophthalmopathy. Researchers amplified the TCR beta CDR3 regions from RNA transcripts. HTBI primers were the set used in a first-round RT-PCR of the TCR CDR3. One entry per CDR3 protein results from TCRdb running MiXCR on the multiplex PCR reads. The table has roughly 180,000 distinct CDR3 sequences, over 8% seen once; the top ten hold roughly a fifth. The table lists this clonotype with many counts. The antigen is not known. The trim removed 5 bases at V and 11 bases at J, leaving 9 bases unmatched. The CDR3 runs 13 residues. Germline V lookup: CDR1 SEHNR, CDR2 FQNEAQ (reference sequence). Notes on the study in general: Also found in blood were most expanded thyroid clonotypes above 0.001. Ophthalmopathy was distinguished from stable hyperthyroidism by 13 V-J signatures. Prediction of ophthalmopathy progression came a median 6.5 months pre-onset.

PBMCs were collected from a roughly 9.7 ml volume of fresh peripheral blood. The source is a woman under 30 with Graves' hyperthyroidism that later progressed to Graves' ophthalmopathy. The gene calls are TRBV7-9 and TRBJ2-1, with 7 bases lining up with TRBD2. The source material was blood. The CDR3 spells CASSQATSQQQFF. The DNA of the CDR3 is TGTGCCAGCAGCCAGGCGACTAGCCAACAGCAGTTCTTC.